This TCR beta chain stems from a study of T cells in Graves' hyperthyroidism and ophthalmopathy. Overall study context: At the time of initial diagnosis and before any treatment, peripheral blood was collected. Study results and caveats: Progression to ophthalmopathy was predicted a median of about six months early. By a 13 V-J model, ophthalmopathy was set apart from stable hyperthyroidism.

Each diagnosis drew on symptoms, thyroxine, TRAb, thyroid ultrasound and orbital computed tomography findings. The CDR3 regions of TCR beta were amplified from RNA transcripts. A first-round RT-PCR of the TCR CDR3 used the HTBI primer set. TCRdb used MiXCR to reprocess the multiplex PCR reads, holding one entry per CDR3 protein. The sample includes 400,000 to 550,000 distinct CDR3 sequences, 24% of them seen just once. CDR3 length: 14 amino acids. V was clipped by 4 bases and J by 0 bases; unmatched bases: 3. Germline V gene lookup returns CDR1 SGHRS and CDR2 YFSETQ. This clonotype was recorded many times. Its antigen is unidentified.

The receptor was isolated from a woman in her twenties or thirties with Graves' ophthalmopathy. Specimen: blood. V is TRBV5-1 and J is TRBJ2-7, with 8 bases fitting TRBD2. The CDR3 DNA is TGCGCCAGCAGCCCGGGGGGGACCTCCTACGAGCAGTACTTC. Amino acids: CASSPGGTSYEQYF.